The 2 T cell receptor beta chains in this list originate from one sample, sequenced in a study of shared clonotypes between healthy human individuals. Profiling relied on immunoSEQ multiplex PCR, and the TCRdb table lists in-frame clones only, not all of them. The data contain roughly 300,000 clones, roughly 87% of them singletons. The sequencing sample was made of memory CD8+ T cells sorted from blood. As for subset: CD45RO+ cells pooled with CCR7-negative TemRA cells. These receptor sequences come from a man younger than 35 in good health.

This chain uses TRBV9 with TRBJ2-5; 7 bases map to TRBD2. Germline trimming cut 6 bases from V and 0 bases from J; bases unmatched to any gene: 5. CDR1 is SGDLS, CDR2 YYNGEE, per germline. There are 14 residues in the CDR3. The CDR3 region has the DNA TGTGCCAGCACACCGGGGGGATACCAAGAGACCCAGTACTTC. Its protein is CASTPGGYQETQYF.

This chain uses TRBV30 with TRBJ2-7; 7 bases are a match to TRBD2. The CDR3 loop spans 14 amino acids. Germline V CDR1 and CDR2: GTSNPN, SVGIG (reference sequence). Trimming removed 2 bases from V and 3 bases from J; junction bases left unmatched: 7. The CDR3 protein is CAWSPPGGYYEQYF. The CDR3 nucleotides read TGTGCCTGGAGTCCTCCGGGGGGTTACTACGAGCAGTACTTC.